This T cell receptor beta chain appears in the sequencing data of a study of T cell responses to AZD1222 COVID-19 vaccine. Concerning this clone itself: Its target is not known.

Whole-study results and caveats: Rises in breadth and depth of Spike-specific TCRs came after two AZD1222 doses. Seropositive at baseline were only a handful of AZD1222 recipients. Sampled repertoires all dated from after the peak T cell response.

This table comes from immunoSEQ multiplex PCR, and its TCRdb copy is limited to in-frame clones, with some not included. Of around 140,000 clones in the sample, over 90% were seen once. Per germline, CDR1 SGHAT and CDR2 FQNNGV. The CDR3 extends over 16 amino acids. Trimming left V 5 bases short and J 7 bases short, with 20 bases between. The chain has TRBV11-2 and TRBJ2-2; D possibly matches TRBD1 or TRBD2 (6 bases each). The clonotype comes from an adult in good health. The specimen was peripheral blood, collected on day 0 of AZD1222 vaccination. CDR3 sequence: CASSLALGGSSGELFF. CDR3 bases: TGTGCCAGCAGCCTAGCCCTGGGGGGCTCGAGCGGGGAGCTGTTTTTT.